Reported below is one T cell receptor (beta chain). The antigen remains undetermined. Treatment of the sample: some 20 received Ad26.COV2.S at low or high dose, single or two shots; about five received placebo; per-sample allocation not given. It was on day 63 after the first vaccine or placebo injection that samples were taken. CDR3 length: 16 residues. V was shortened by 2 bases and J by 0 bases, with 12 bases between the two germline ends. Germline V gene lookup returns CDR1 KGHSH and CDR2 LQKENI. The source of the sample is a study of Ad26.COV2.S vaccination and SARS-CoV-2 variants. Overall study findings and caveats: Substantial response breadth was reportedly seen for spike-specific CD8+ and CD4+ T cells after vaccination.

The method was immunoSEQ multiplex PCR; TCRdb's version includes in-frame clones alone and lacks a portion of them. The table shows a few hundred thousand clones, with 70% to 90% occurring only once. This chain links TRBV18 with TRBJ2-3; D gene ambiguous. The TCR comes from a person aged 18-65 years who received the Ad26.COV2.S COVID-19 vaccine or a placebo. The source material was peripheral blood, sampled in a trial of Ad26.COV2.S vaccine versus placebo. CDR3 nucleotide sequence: TGTGCCAGCTCACCAACAGATGGGTTTAGCACAGATACGCAGTATTTT. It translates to CASSPTDGFSTDTQYF.